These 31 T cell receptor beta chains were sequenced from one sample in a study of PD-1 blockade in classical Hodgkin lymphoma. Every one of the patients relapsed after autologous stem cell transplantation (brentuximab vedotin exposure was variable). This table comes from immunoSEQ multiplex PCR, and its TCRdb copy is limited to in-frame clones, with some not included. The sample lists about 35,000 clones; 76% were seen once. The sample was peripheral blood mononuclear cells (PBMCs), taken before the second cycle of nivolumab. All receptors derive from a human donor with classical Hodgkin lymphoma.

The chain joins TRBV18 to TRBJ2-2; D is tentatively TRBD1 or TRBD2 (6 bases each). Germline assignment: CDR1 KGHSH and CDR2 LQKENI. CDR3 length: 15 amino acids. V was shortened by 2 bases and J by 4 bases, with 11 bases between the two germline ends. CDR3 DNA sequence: TGTGCCAGCTCACCATCGCGGGACACCACCGGGGAGCTGTTTTTT. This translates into CASSPSRDTTGELFF.

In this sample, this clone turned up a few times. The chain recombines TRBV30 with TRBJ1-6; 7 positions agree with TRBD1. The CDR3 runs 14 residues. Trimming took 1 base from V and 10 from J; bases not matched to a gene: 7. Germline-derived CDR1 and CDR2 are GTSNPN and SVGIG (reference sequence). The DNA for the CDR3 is TGTGCCTGGAGTGGTGACCGAGGGGGCTCACCCCTCCACTTT. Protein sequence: CAWSGDRGGSPLHF. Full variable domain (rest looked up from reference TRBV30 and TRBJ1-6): SQTIHQWPATLVQPVGSPLSLECTVEGTSNPNLYWYRQAAGRGLQLLFYSVGIGQISSEVPQNLSASRPQDRQFILSSKKLLLSDSGFYLCAWSGDRGGSPLHFGNGTRLTVT.

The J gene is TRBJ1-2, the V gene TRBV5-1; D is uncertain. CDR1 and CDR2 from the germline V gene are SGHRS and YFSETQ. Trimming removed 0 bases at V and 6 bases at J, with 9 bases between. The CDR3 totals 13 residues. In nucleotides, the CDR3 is TGCGCCAGCAGCTTGGATACCCAGAATGGCTACACCTTC. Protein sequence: CASSLDTQNGYTF.

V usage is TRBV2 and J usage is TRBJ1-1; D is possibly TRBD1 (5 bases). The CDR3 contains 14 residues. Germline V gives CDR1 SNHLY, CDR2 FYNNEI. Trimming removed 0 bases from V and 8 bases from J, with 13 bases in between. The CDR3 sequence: CASSEATRGSEAFF. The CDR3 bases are TGTGCCAGCAGTGAAGCGACGAGGGGCAGCGAAGCTTTCTTT.

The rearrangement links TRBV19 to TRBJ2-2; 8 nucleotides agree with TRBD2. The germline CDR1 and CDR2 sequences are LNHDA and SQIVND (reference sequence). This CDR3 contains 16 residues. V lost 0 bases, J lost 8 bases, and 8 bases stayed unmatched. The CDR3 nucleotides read TGTGCCAGTAGTATAGATCGCGGGAGGATCAATGGGGAGCTGTTTTTT. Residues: CASSIDRGRINGELFF.

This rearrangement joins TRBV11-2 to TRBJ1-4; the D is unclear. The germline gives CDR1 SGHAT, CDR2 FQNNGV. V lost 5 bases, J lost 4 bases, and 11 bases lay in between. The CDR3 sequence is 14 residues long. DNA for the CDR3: TGTGCCAGCAGCGGCAGAGGCAATAATGAAAAACTGTTTTTT. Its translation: CASSGRGNNEKLFF.

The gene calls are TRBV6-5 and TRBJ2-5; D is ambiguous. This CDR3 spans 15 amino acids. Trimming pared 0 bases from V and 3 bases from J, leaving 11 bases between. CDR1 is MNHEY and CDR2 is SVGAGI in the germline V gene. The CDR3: CASSYSGDGKETQYF. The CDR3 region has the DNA TGTGCCAGCAGTTACTCAGGCGACGGAAAAGAGACCCAGTACTTC.

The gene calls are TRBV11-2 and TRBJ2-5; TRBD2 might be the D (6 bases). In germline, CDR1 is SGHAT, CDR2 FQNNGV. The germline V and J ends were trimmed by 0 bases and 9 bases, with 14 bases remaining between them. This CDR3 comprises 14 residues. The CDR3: CASSLDLGGGPQYF. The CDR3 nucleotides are TGTGCCAGCAGCTTAGATTTGGGGGGAGGACCCCAGTACTTC.

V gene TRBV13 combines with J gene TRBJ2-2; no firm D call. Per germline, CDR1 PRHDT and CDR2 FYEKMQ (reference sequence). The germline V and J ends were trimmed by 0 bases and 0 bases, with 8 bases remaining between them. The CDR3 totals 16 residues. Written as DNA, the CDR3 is TGTGCCAGCAGCTTAGGCCACTATGCGAACACCGGGGAGCTGTTTTTT. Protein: CASSLGHYANTGELFF.

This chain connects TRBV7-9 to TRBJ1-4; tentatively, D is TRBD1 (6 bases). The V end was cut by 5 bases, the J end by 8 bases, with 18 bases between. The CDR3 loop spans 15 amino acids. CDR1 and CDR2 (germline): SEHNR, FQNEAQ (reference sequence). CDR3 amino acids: CASSPGGPGEEKLFF. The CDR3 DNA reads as TGTGCCAGCAGCCCCGGGGGACCAGGGGAAGAAAAACTGTTTTTT.

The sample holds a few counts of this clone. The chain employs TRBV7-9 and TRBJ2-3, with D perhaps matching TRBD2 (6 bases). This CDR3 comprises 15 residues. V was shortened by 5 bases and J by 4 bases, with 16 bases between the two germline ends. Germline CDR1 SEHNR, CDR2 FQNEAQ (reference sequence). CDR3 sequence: CASSPSTSLADTQYF. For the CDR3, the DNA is TGTGCCAGCAGCCCTTCGACTAGTCTCGCAGATACGCAGTATTTT.

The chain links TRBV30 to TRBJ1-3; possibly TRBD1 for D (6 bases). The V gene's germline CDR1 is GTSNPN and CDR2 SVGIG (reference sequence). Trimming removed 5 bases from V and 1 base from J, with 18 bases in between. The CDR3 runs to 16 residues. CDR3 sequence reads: CAWDKPGHISGNTIYF. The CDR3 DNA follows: TGTGCCTGGGACAAACCGGGACACATTTCTGGAAACACCATATATTTT.

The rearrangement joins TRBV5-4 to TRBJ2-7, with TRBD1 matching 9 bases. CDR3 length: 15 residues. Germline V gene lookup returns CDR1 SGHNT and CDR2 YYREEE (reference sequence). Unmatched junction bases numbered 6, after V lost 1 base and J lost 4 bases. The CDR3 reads CASSLNRGHSYEQYF. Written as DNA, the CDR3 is TGTGCCAGCAGCTTGAACAGGGGGCATTCTTACGAGCAGTACTTC.

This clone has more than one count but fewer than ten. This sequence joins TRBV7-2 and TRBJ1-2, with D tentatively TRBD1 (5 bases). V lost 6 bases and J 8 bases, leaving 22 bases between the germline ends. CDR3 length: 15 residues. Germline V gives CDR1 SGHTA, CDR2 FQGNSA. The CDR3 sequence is CASRVSGTEVEGYTF. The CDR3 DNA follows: TGTGCCAGCAGGGTTTCCGGGACCGAGGTAGAAGGCTACACCTTC.

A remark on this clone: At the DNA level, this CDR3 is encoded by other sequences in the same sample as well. CDR3: CASSLDYQETQYF. The CDR3, as DNA: TGCGCCAGCAGCTTGGATTACCAAGAGACCCAGTACTTC. This chain links TRBV5-1 with TRBJ2-5, with D hard to call. V was pared by 0 bases and J by 0 bases, with 3 bases between. CDR1 is SGHRS, CDR2 YFSETQ, per germline. The CDR3 totals 13 residues.

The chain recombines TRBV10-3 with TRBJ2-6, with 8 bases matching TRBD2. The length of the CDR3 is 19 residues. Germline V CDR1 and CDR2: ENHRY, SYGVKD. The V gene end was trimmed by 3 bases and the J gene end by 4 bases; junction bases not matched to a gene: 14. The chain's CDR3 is CAISERMSGGASGANVLTF. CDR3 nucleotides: TGTGCCATCAGTGAAAGGATGAGCGGGGGTGCTAGCGGGGCCAACGTCCTGACTTTC.

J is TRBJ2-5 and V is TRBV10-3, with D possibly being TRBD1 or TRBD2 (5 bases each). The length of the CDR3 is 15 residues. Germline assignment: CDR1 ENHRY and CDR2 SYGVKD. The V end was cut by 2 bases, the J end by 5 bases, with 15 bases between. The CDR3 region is CAISENGASRETQYF. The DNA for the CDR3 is TGTGCCATCAGTGAGAACGGGGCCAGTCGGGAGACCCAGTACTTC.

The CDR3 loop reads CASSLGRANEQFF. CDR3 sequence (DNA): TGTGCCAGCAGCTTGGGCAGGGCCAATGAGCAGTTCTTC. The chain uses TRBV7-3 and TRBJ2-1; tentative D call: TRBD1 (5 bases). CDR1 SGHTA and CDR2 FQGTGA come from the germline V gene. The V gene lost 3 bases and the J gene lost 6 bases, with 9 bases spanning the gap. The CDR3 extends over 13 amino acids. Complete variable domain (other parts from reference TRBV7-3 and TRBJ2-1): GAGVSQTPSNKVTEKGKYVELRCDPISGHTALYWYRQSLGQGPEFLIYFQGTGAADDSGLPNDRFFAVRPEGSVSTLKIQRTERGDSAVYLCASSLGRANEQFFGPGTRLTVL.

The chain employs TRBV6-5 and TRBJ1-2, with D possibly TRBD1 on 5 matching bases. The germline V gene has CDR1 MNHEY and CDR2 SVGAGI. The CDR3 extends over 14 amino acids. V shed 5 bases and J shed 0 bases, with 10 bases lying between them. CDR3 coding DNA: TGTGCCAGCAGTGAGGGGACCTCTAACTATGGCTACACCTTC. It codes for CASSEGTSNYGYTF.

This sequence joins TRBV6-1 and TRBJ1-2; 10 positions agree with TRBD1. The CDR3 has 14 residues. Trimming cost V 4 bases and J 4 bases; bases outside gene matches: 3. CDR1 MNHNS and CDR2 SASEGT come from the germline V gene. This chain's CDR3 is CASSARDRGYGYTF. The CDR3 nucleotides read TGTGCCAGCAGTGCCCGGGACAGGGGCTATGGCTACACCTTC.

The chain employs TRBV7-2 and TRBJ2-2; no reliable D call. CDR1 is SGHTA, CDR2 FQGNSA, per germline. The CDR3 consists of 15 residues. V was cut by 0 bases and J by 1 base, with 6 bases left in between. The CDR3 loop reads CASSLAILNTGELFF. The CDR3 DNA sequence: TGTGCCAGCAGCTTAGCGATACTGAACACCGGGGAGCTGTTTTTT.

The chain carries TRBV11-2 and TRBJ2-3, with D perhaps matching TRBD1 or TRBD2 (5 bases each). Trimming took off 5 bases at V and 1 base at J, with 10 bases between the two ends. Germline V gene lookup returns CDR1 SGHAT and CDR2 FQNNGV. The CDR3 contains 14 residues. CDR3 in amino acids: CASSPGTRTDTQYF. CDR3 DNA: TGTGCCAGCAGCCCCGGGACCCGCACAGATACGCAGTATTTT.

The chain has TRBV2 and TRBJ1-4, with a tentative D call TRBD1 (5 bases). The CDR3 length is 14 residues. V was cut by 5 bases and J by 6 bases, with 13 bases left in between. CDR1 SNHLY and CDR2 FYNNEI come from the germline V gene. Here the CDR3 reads CASSTRVRDEKLFF. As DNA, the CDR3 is TGTGCCAGCAGTACCAGGGTGAGGGATGAAAAACTGTTTTTT.

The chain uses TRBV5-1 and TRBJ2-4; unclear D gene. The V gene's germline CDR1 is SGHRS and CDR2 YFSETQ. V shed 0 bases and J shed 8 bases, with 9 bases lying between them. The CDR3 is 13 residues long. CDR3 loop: CASSLGHGDIQYF. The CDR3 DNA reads TGCGCCAGCAGCTTGGGGCACGGAGACATTCAGTACTTC.

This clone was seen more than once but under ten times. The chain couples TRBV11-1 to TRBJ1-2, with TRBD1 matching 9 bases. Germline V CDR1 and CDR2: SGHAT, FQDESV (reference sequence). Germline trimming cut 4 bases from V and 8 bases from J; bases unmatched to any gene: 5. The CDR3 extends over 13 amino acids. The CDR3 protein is CASSSDRGLGYTF. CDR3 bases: TGTGCCAGCAGCTCGGACAGGGGTCTCGGCTACACCTTC.

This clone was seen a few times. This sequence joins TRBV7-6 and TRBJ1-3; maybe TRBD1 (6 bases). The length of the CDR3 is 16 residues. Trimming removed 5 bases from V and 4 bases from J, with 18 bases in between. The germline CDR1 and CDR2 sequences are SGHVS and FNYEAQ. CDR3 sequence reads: CASSLGGFVSGNTIYF. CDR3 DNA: TGTGCCAGCAGCCTAGGGGGGTTCGTGTCGGGAAACACCATATATTTT.

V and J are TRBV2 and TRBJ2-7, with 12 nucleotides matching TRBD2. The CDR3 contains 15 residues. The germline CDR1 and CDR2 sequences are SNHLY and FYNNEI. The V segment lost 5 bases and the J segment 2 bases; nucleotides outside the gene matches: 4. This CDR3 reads CASSPGLAGTYEQYF. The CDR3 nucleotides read TGTGCCAGCAGTCCGGGACTAGCGGGCACCTACGAGCAGTACTTC.

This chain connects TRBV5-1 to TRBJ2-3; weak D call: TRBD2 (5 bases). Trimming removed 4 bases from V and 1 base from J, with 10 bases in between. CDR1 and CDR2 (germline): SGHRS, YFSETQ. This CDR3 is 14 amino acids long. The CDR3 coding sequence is TGCGCCAGCAGCCTGGGAGATGGCACAGATACGCAGTATTTT. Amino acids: CASSLGDGTDTQYF.

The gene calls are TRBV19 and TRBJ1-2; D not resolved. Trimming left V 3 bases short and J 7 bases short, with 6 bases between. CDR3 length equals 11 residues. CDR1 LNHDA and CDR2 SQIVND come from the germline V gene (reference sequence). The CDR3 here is CASSMRTGYTF. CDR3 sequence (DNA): TGTGCCAGTAGTATGCGGACTGGCTACACCTTC.

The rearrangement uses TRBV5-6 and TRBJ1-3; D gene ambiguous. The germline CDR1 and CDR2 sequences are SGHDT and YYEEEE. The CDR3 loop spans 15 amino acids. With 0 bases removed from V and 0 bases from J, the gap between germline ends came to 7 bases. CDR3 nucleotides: TGTGCCAGCAGCTTGGGTCCGGGCTCTGGAAACACCATATATTTT. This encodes CASSLGPGSGNTIYF. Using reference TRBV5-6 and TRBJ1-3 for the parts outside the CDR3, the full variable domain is DAGVTQSPTHLIKTRGQQVTLRCSPKSGHDTVSWYQQALGQGPQFIFQYYEEEERQRGNFPDRFSGHQFPNYSSELNVNALLLGDSALYLCASSLGPGSGNTIYFGEGSWLTVV.

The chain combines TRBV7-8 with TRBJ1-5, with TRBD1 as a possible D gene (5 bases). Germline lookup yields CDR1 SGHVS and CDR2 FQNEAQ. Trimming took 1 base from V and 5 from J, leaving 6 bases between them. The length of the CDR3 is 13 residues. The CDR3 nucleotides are TGTGCCAGCAGCTTAGGGGACTATCAGCCCCAGCATTTT. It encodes CASSLGDYQPQHF.